This T cell receptor (beta chain) was captured by sequencing in a study of OX40 agonist ivuxolimab in advanced cancers. General study results and limits: Among some nonresponders, normalized T-cell clonal expansion was also low.

As regards this clone: Its target is not known.

CDR1 is SQVTM, CDR2 ANQGSEA, per germline. The CDR3 spans 15 residues. The V segment lost 5 bases and the J segment 5 bases; nucleotides outside the gene matches: 9. Profiled with immunoSEQ multiplex PCR; TCRdb holds only in-frame clones, not every one. The table shows about 60,000 clones, with 65% to 85% occurring only once. This clonotype was obtained from an adult with an advanced solid tumor such as melanoma, head and neck, liver or kidney cancer. V usage is TRBV29-1 and J usage is TRBJ2-5, with 12 bases identical to TRBD1. The sample here was CD4+ or CD8+ T cells sorted from blood, taken in a trial of the OX40 agonist ivuxolimab. The CDR3 nucleotides are TGCAGCGTTTCCAGCTGGGACAGGGGGCTGGAGACCCAGTACTTC. Translated: CSVSSWDRGLETQYF.